Below, 26 T cell receptor beta chains from the same sample are listed, as sequenced in a study of T cell responses to AZD1222 COVID-19 vaccine. Repertoires were generated with immunoSEQ multiplex PCR, while TCRdb's copy carries only in-frame clones and drops some. The sample lists about 85,000 clones; around 86% were seen once. This sample comprised peripheral blood, obtained on day 0 of AZD1222 vaccination. The receptors were sampled from an adult in good health.

The gene calls are TRBV7-8 and TRBJ1-4; 7 bases fit TRBD1. Germline assignment: CDR1 SGHVS and CDR2 FQNEAQ. The CDR3 consists of 15 residues. The trim removed 5 bases at V and 8 bases at J, leaving 11 bases unmatched. Written as DNA, the CDR3 is TGTGCCAGCAGCCGACGGGACAGAGGTCGGGAAAAACTGTTTTTT. Translation gives CASSRRDRGREKLFF.

This clone appeared a few times. The chain couples TRBV13 to TRBJ2-1; 7 bases align to TRBD2. Germline assignment: CDR1 PRHDT and CDR2 FYEKMQ (reference sequence). After removal of 5 bases from V and 6 bases from J, the junction contained 1 base not matched to a gene. The CDR3 spans 12 residues. The CDR3 spells CASSTGGNEQFF. The CDR3 nucleotides read TGTGCCAGCAGCACGGGGGGCAATGAGCAGTTCTTC.

The V and J genes are TRBV6-5 and TRBJ2-5; 10 nucleotides line up with TRBD1. Trimming at V came to 6 bases and at J to 5 bases, leaving 9 bases not matched to a gene. Germline CDR1 MNHEY, CDR2 SVGAGI. The CDR3 spans 15 residues. CDR3 loop: CASSLGTGEWETQYF. CDR3 nucleotides: TGTGCCAGCAGCCTCGGGACAGGGGAATGGGAGACCCAGTACTTC.

This chain joins TRBV10-3 and TRBJ2-3; 12 nucleotides match TRBD2. The CDR3 contains 16 residues. In germline, CDR1 is ENHRY, CDR2 SYGVKD. The V and J ends lost 4 bases and 1 base, in that order; junction bases with no gene match: 3. The CDR3 loop reads CAISGGTSGRTDTQYF. The CDR3 region has the DNA TGTGCCATCAGTGGGGGGACTAGCGGGCGCACAGATACGCAGTATTTT.

The CDR3 DNA sequence: TGCGCCAGCAGCCGTTCACAGGATCTGAACACTGAAGCTTTCTTT. This translates into CASSRSQDLNTEAFF. The chain recombines TRBV5-1 with TRBJ1-1; possibly TRBD1 for D (5 bases). The germline V gene encodes CDR1 SGHRS and CDR2 YFSETQ. This CDR3 is built from 15 residues. V was pared by 4 bases and J by 0 bases, with 13 bases between. Full variable domain (remainder filled in from reference TRBV5-1 and TRBJ1-1): KAGVTQTPRYLIKTRGQQVTLSCSPISGHRSVSWYQQTPGQGLQFLFEYFSETQRNKGNFPGRFSGRQFSNSRSEMNVSTLELGDSALYLCASSRSQDLNTEAFFGQGTRLTVV.

The chain is built from TRBV19 and TRBJ2-7, with TRBD2 matching over 9 bases. This CDR3 comprises 13 residues. The germline gives CDR1 LNHDA, CDR2 SQIVND (reference sequence). J gave up 3 bases and V 4 bases, and 1 base lay outside the gene matches. The CDR3 spells CASSSGRGYEQYF. The CDR3 DNA follows: TGTGCCAGTAGTAGCGGGAGGGGCTACGAGCAGTACTTC.

CDR3 in DNA: TGTGCCAGCGATATCCAGGGGAGCTCTGGAAACACCATATATTTT. Protein product: CASDIQGSSGNTIYF. This rearrangement joins TRBV28 to TRBJ1-3; D possibly corresponds to TRBD1 (6 bases). Germline loops: CDR1 MDHEN, CDR2 SYDVKM. The CDR3 has 15 residues. V gave up 8 bases and J gave up 0 bases, with 14 bases separating them. Drawing the rest from reference TRBV28 and TRBJ1-3, the complete variable domain is DVKVTQSSRYLVKRTGEKVFLECVQDMDHENMFWYRQDPGLGLRLIYFSYDVKMKEKGDIPEGYSVSREKKERFSLILESASTNQTSMYLCASDIQGSSGNTIYFGEGSWLTVV.

The genes are TRBV11-3 and TRBJ2-3, with D tentatively TRBD2 (6 bases). Germline V gene data show CDR1 as SGHNT and CDR2 as YENEEA. The CDR3 runs to 14 residues. Trimming took off 3 bases at V and 1 base at J, with 8 bases between the two ends. The CDR3 region has the DNA TGTGCCAGCAGCTTGGGCGGGGGCACAGATACGCAGTATTTT. Protein sequence: CASSLGGGTDTQYF.

The chain links TRBV12-3 or TRBV12-4 to TRBJ2-2; D unclear. Between the trimmed V and J ends, which lost 1 base and 5 bases, there was a span of 5 bases. The CDR3 is 13 residues long. The CDR3 loop is CASSLGITGELFF. In nucleotides, the CDR3 is TGTGCCAGCAGTTTAGGGATTACCGGGGAGCTGTTTTTT.

The chain has TRBV12-3 or TRBV12-4 and TRBJ1-5, with unresolved D. V lost 1 base, J lost 9 bases, and 10 bases lay in between. This CDR3 region has 13 residues. The CDR3 sequence is CASSLGPVGPQHF. The CDR3 coding sequence is TGTGCCAGCAGTTTAGGCCCTGTGGGGCCCCAGCATTTT.

The rearrangement uses TRBV7-9 and TRBJ2-7, with 9 bases aligning to TRBD1. CDR3 length: 14 residues. Germline V CDR1 and CDR2: SEHNR, FQNEAQ (reference sequence). V lost 2 bases to trimming and J lost 4 bases; unmatched junction nucleotides: 3. The CDR3 loop reads CASSLQDRGYEQYF. CDR3 nucleotides: TGTGCCAGCAGCTTACAGGACAGGGGTTACGAGCAGTACTTC.

The V call is TRBV6-1, the J call TRBJ2-2; 12 bases are shared with TRBD2. The CDR3 covers 16 residues. V was clipped by 3 bases and J by 3 bases; unmatched bases: 2. The germline CDR1 and CDR2 sequences are MNHNS and SASEGT. The CDR3 loop reads CASSELAGGDTGELFF. The CDR3 bases are TGTGCCAGCAGTGAGCTAGCGGGAGGGGACACCGGGGAGCTGTTTTTT.

The chain couples TRBV5-1 to TRBJ1-1; D ambiguous. Germline V gives CDR1 SGHRS, CDR2 YFSETQ. V lost 4 bases to trimming and J lost 6 bases, with 13 bases between them. CDR3 length equals 13 residues. CDR3 DNA sequence: TGCGCCAGCAGCCCAAGCGGCTTCGCTGAAGCTTTCTTT. Its translation is CASSPSGFAEAFF. Together with reference TRBV5-1 and TRBJ1-1, the CDR3 gives the full variable domain: KAGVTQTPRYLIKTRGQQVTLSCSPISGHRSVSWYQQTPGQGLQFLFEYFSETQRNKGNFPGRFSGRQFSNSRSEMNVSTLELGDSALYLCASSPSGFAEAFFGQGTRLTVV.

CDR3 amino acids: CSAQLGGVAEAFF. As DNA, the CDR3 is TGCAGCGCCCAACTAGGTGGGGTGGCTGAAGCTTTCTTT. This chain connects TRBV29-1 to TRBJ1-1; D is ambiguous. The CDR3 extends over 13 amino acids. Trimming took off 7 bases at V and 6 bases at J, with 18 bases between the two ends. Germline V gene data show CDR1 as SQVTM and CDR2 as ANQGSEA.

The V gene is TRBV4-3, the J gene TRBJ1-2; tentative D call: TRBD1 (5 bases). The ends were cut back, 3 bases at V and 3 bases at J, with 14 bases in the middle. The germline CDR1 and CDR2 sequences are LGHNA and YSLEER. The CDR3 runs to 15 residues. In DNA form, the CDR3 reads TGCGCCAGCAGCCACGGGGACTCTCGCGACTATGGCTACACCTTC. Protein sequence: CASSHGDSRDYGYTF.

This rearrangement joins TRBV28 to TRBJ2-1, with 8 nucleotides matching TRBD1. This CDR3 has 15 residues. Germline V gene sequence: CDR1 MDHEN, CDR2 SYDVKM. V was pared by 5 bases and J by 9 bases, with 12 bases of the junction left unmatched. Here the CDR3 reads CASSGRQGSFLEQFF. The CDR3, as DNA: TGTGCCAGCAGTGGTAGACAGGGGTCATTTCTTGAGCAGTTCTTC.

V usage is TRBV19 and J usage is TRBJ1-5, with 7 bases matching TRBD1. The CDR3 is made up of 12 amino acids. CDR1 is LNHDA, CDR2 SQIVND, per germline (reference sequence). The J segment lost 10 bases and the V segment lost 3 bases, leaving 3 bases of the junction unmatched. CDR3 nucleotides: TGTGCCAGTAGTATCGACAGGGTACCCCAGCATTTT. It codes for CASSIDRVPQHF.

This chain links TRBV6-4 with TRBJ1-1; 11 bases match TRBD1. The CDR3 runs 14 residues. Trimming took 6 bases from V and 5 from J; bases not matched to a gene: 5. The germline V gene has CDR1 MRHNA and CDR2 SNTAGT. This CDR3 reads CASSLGQGATEAFF. CDR3 nucleotides: TGTGCCAGCAGCTTAGGACAGGGGGCTACTGAAGCTTTCTTT.

The chain has TRBV18 and TRBJ1-2; the D gene is possibly TRBD1 (5 bases). The CDR3 is made up of 14 amino acids. The V gene's germline CDR1 is KGHSH and CDR2 LQKENI. The germline V and J ends were trimmed by 0 bases and 6 bases, with 11 bases remaining between them. This CDR3 is CASSPPGRKDGYTF. Here the CDR3 DNA reads TGTGCCAGCTCACCACCGGGGCGGAAGGATGGCTACACCTTC.

The rearrangement links TRBV7-3 to TRBJ1-1, with D possibly being TRBD1 (6 bases). Germline V gene lookup returns CDR1 SGHTA and CDR2 FQGTGA. The V gene lost 6 bases and the J gene lost 7 bases, with 18 bases spanning the gap. The CDR3 covers 14 residues. CDR3 sequence: CASRSVQGEGEAFF. The DNA of the CDR3 is TGTGCCAGCAGATCGGTACAGGGCGAAGGTGAAGCTTTCTTT.

This rearrangement joins TRBV6-5 to TRBJ1-1, with D possibly matching TRBD1 (6 bases). Germline loops: CDR1 MNHEY, CDR2 SVGAGI. The CDR3 loop spans 15 amino acids. Trimming left V 2 bases short and J 4 bases short, with 14 bases between. The CDR3 DNA sequence: TGTGCCAGCAGTTACGAACACAAGGGGGTCACTGAAGCTTTCTTT. Its translation is CASSYEHKGVTEAFF.

The chain carries TRBV28 and TRBJ1-6; D is possibly TRBD1 (5 bases). Trimming stripped 5 bases from V and 5 bases from J, with 13 bases between. Germline loops: CDR1 MDHEN, CDR2 SYDVKM. This CDR3 region has 15 residues. The CDR3 region has the DNA TGTGCCAGCAGTAGGGGCAGGACCCATAATTCACCCCTCCACTTT. Protein product: CASSRGRTHNSPLHF.

This clone was detected only once. The V and J genes are TRBV6-5 and TRBJ2-3; TRBD2 might be the D (6 bases). The germline V and J ends were trimmed by 7 bases and 5 bases, with 19 bases remaining between them. Germline CDR1 reads MNHEY; CDR2 reads SVGAGI. The CDR3 spans 15 residues. CDR3 DNA sequence: TGTGCCAGCACCGCCCGGGGGACTTTGAAAGATACGCAGTATTTT. This translates into CASTARGTLKDTQYF.

V gene TRBV28 combines with J gene TRBJ2-6; a weak D match, TRBD2 (6 bases). Trimming shortened V by 8 bases and J by 1 base, and 12 bases separated the two germline ends. The length of the CDR3 is 15 residues. The V gene's germline CDR1 is MDHEN and CDR2 SYDVKM. The CDR3: CASSYGGSGANVLTF. CDR3 DNA: TGTGCCAGCTCCTACGGGGGTTCTGGGGCCAACGTCCTGACTTTC.

This clone was counted a few times. The rearrangement joins TRBV4-1 to TRBJ1-1; D may be TRBD1 (5 bases). Looked up from germline, CDR1 is MGHRA and CDR2 is YSYEKL. V was pared by 1 base and J by 0 bases, with 15 bases between. This CDR3 has 17 residues. In DNA form, the CDR3 reads TGCGCCAGCAGCCAAGTAGGGGTTGGCTATATGAACACTGAAGCTTTCTTT. Translating it yields CASSQVGVGYMNTEAFF.

The chain combines TRBV19 with TRBJ1-6; TRBD1 aligns across 7 bases. The V segment lost 5 bases and the J segment 7 bases; nucleotides outside the gene matches: 2. Germline lookup yields CDR1 LNHDA and CDR2 SQIVND (reference sequence). The CDR3 sequence is 13 residues long. DNA for the CDR3: TGTGCCAGTAGTTGGGACAGAAATTCACCCCTCCACTTT. Its translation: CASSWDRNSPLHF.